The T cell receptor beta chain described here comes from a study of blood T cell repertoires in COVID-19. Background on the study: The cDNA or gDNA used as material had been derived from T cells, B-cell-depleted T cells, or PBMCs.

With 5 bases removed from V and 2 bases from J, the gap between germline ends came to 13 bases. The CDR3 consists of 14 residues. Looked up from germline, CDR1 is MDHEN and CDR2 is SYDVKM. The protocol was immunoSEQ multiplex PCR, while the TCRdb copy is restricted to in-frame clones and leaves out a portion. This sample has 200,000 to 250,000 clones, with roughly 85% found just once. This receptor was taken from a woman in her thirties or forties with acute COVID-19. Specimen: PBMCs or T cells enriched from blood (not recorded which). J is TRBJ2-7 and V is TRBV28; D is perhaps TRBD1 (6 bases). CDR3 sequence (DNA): TGTGCCAGCAGTGTACTACAGGGCGCCTACGAGCAGTACTTC. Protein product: CASSVLQGAYEQYF. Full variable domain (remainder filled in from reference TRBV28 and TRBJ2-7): DVKVTQSSRYLVKRTGEKVFLECVQDMDHENMFWYRQDPGLGLRLIYFSYDVKMKEKGDIPEGYSVSREKKERFSLILESASTNQTSMYLCASSVLQGAYEQYFGPGTRLTVT.